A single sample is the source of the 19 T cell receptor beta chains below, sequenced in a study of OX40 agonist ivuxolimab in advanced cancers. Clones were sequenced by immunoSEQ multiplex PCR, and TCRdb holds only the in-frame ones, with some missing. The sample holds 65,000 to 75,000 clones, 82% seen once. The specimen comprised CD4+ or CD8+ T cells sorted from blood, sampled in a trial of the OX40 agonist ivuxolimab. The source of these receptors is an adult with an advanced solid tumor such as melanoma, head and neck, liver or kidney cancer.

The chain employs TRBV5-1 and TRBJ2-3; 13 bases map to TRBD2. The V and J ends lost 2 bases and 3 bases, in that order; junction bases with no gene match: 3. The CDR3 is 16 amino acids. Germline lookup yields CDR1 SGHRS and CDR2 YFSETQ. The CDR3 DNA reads TGCGCCAGCAGCTTTGGACTAGCGGGAGTAACAGATACGCAGTATTTT. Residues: CASSFGLAGVTDTQYF.

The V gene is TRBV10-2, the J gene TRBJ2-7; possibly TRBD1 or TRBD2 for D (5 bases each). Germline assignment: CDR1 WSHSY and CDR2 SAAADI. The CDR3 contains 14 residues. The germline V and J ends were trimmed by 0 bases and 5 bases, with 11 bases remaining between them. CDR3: CASSESGAGDEQYF. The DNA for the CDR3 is TGCGCCAGCAGTGAGTCCGGGGCTGGCGACGAGCAGTACTTC.

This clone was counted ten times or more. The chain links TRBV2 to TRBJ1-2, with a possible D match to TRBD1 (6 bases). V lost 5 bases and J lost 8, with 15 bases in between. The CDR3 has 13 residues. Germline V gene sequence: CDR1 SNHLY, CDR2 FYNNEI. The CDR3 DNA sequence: TGTGCCAGCAGTTTTGACAGGTCGGAAGGCTACACCTTC. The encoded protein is CASSFDRSEGYTF.

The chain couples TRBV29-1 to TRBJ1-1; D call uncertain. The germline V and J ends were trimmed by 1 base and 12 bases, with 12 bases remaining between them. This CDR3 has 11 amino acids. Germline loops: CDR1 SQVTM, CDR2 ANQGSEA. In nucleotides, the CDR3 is TGCAGCGTTGAAGGGCAGAATGGTACTTTCTTT. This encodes CSVEGQNGTFF.

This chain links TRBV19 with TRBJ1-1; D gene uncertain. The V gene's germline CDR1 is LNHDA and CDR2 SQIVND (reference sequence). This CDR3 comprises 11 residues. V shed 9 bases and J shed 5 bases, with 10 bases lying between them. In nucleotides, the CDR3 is TGTGCCAGCACCTATGCGACTGAAGCTTTCTTT. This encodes CASTYATEAFF.

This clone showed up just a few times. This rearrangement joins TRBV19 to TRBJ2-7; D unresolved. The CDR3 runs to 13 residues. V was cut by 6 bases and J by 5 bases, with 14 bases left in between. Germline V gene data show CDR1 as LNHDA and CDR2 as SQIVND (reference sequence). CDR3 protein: CASSPGGMDEQYV. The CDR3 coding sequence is TGTGCCAGTAGCCCAGGCGGAATGGACGAGCAGTACGTC.

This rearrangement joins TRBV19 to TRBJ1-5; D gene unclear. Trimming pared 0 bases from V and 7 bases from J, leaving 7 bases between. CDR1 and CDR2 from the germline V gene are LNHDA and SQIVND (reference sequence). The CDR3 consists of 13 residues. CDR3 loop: CASSIEGGQPQHF. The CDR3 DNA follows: TGTGCCAGTAGTATAGAGGGCGGGCAGCCCCAGCATTTT.

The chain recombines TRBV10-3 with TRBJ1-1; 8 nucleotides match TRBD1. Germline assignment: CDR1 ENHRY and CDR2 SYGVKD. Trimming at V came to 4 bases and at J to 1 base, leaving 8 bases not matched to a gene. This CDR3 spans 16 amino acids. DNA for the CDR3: TGTGCCATCAGTGGCCGTAGAACAGGGGGGAACACTGAAGCTTTCTTT. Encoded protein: CAISGRRTGGNTEAFF.

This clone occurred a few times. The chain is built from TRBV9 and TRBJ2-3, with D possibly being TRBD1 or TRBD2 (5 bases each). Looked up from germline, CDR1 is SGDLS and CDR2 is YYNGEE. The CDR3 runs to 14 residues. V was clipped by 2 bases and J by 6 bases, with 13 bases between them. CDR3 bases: TGTGCCAGCAGCGTGGGCCTGGGGGAGGATACGCAGTATTTT. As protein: CASSVGLGEDTQYF.

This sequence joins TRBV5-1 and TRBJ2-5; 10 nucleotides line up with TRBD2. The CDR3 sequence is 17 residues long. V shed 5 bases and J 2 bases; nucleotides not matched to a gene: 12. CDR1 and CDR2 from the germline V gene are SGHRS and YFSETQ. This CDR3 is CASRQGLAFGSQETQYF. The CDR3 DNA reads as TGCGCCAGCAGGCAGGGACTAGCGTTTGGGAGTCAAGAGACCCAGTACTTC.

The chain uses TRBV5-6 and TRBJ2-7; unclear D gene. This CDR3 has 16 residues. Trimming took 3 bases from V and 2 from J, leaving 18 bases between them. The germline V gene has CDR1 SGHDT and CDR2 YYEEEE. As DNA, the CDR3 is TGTGCCAGCAGCTGGGCCCCCTCTCGCGTCACCTACGAGCAGTACTTC. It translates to CASSWAPSRVTYEQYF.

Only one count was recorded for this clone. The CDR3 coding sequence is TGTGCCAGCTCAGGGGACAGATCCAGCACTGAAGCTTTCTTT. Amino acid sequence: CASSGDRSSTEAFF. This sequence joins TRBV18 and TRBJ1-1; 7 nucleotides agree with TRBD1. This CDR3 has 14 residues. Germline CDR1 reads KGHSH; CDR2 reads LQKENI. V shed 5 bases, J shed 4 bases, and the junction held 7 bases outside the gene matches.

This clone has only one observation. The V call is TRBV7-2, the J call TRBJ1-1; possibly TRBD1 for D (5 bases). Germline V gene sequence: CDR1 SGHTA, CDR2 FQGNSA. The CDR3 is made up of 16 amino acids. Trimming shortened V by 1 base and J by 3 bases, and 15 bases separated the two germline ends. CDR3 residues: CASSLGKGRLYTEAFF. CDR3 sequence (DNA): TGTGCCAGCAGCTTAGGGAAGGGGCGATTGTACACTGAAGCTTTCTTT.

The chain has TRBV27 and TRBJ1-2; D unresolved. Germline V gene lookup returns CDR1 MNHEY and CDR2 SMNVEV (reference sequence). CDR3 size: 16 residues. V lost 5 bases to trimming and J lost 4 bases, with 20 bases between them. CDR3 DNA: TGTGCCAGCAGTGGCTGGGCAGGCGGCATGGGCTATGGCTACACCTTC. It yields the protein CASSGWAGGMGYGYTF.

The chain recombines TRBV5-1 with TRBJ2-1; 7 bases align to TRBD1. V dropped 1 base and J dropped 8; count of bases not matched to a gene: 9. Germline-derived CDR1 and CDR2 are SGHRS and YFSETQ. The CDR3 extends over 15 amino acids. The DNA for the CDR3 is TGCGCCAGCAGCTTGACCGCAGGGGGTGGGTATGAGCAGTTCTTC. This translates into CASSLTAGGGYEQFF.

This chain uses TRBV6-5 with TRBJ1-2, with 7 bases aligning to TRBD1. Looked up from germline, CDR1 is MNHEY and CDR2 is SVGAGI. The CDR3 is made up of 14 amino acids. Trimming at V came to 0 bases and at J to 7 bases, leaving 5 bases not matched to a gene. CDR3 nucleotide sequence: TGTGCCAGCAGTTACTCAGGGGGCGCGGGTGGCTACACCTTC. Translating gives CASSYSGGAGGYTF.

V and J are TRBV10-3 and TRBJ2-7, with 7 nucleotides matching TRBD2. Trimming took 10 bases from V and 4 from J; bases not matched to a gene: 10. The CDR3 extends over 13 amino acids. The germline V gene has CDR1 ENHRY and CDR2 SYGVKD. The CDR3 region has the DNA TGTGCCACCGGGACTATGAATGAATACGAGCAGTACGTC. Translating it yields CATGTMNEYEQYV.

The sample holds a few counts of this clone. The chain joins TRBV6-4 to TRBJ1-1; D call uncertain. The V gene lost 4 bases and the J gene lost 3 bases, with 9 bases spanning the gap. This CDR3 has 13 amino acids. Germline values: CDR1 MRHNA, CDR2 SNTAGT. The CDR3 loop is CASSAEVYTEAFF. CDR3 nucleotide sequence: TGTGCCAGCAGTGCCGAGGTTTACACTGAAGCTTTCTTT.

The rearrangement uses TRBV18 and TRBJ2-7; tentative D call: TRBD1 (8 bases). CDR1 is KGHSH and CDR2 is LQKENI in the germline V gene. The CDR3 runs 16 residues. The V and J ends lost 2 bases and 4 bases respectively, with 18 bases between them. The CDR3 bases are TGTGCCAGCTCACCAGTCAGTGGACAGGGAGGGTACGAGCAGTACTTC. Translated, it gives CASSPVSGQGGYEQYF.